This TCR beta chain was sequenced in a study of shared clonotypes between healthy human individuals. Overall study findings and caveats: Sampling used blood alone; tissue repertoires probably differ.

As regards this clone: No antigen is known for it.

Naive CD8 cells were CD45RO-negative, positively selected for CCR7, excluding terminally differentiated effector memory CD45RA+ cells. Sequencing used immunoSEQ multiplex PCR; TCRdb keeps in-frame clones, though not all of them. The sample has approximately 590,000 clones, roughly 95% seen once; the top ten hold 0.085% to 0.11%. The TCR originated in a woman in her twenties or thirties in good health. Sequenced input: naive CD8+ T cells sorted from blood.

CDR3 amino acids: CASSLAAGEDEQYF. The CDR3, as DNA: TGTGCCAGCAGCTTAGCAGCAGGAGAAGACGAGCAGTACTTC. V gene TRBV7-9 combines with J gene TRBJ2-7; D is ambiguous. In germline, CDR1 is SEHNR, CDR2 FQNEAQ (reference sequence). CDR3 length: 14 residues. V dropped 0 bases and J dropped 5 bases, with 11 bases sitting between them.